Detailed here is one T cell receptor beta chain. It has no known antigen specificity. The record has no base qualities; no much larger clone is one base away. The time point label, as the study defines it: week 3, after first cycle of checkpoint inhibitor. Blood was sampled before treatment (T0) and at week 3 (W3), after the first cycle of checkpoint blockade. Except for a couple of patients with rapid clinical progression, response was assessed 12 weeks after the first infusion by RECIST 1.1; disease control meant complete response, partial response or stable disease. Any patient who had received prior systemic cancer treatment, was on concomitant immunosuppressant therapy or had synchronous other active malignancies was excluded. Sorted CD8+ memory and naive T cell subsets were sequenced at T0 and W3 from six patients, three progressing and three with disease control. Lymphoprep and SepMate tubes were used to isolate PBMC from blood, and red cell lysis was then performed. QIAamp DNA Blood Mini kits were used to extract DNA from PBMC and from sorted T cell subsets. Before DNA extraction, CD8+ T cell subsets were live-sorted on a FACSAria III cytometer and then frozen. Fresh PBMC for flow cytometry were held at 4°C in PBS with roughly 1.8% fetal bovine serum and analyzed within 25 hours.

For each sorted CD8+ T cell subset, the entire amount of extracted DNA was loaded into the assay. TCR beta CDR3 sequences were amplified from genomic DNA with the immunoSEQ TCRb Assay kit following manufacturer instructions. The KAPA Library Quantification Kit for Illumina platforms was used to quantify the pooled libraries by qPCR. Sequencing of the pooled libraries was done on an Illumina NextSeq 500, with clustering at about 0.6-1.1 pM. The paper's processing steps were these. TCR data were analyzed with immunoSEQ ANALYZER and the R LymphoSeq package. A rearrangement efficiency score was calculated as productive divided by the sum of productive and non-productive CDR3 sequences. Clonality was measured with the Gini coefficient and diversity with the Renyi index at alpha=1, compared pairwise between timepoints within each patient. In LymphoSeq, clonal relatedness was computed using an edit distance of 3, and repertoire similarity was computed using the Bhattacharyya coefficient. Linear discriminant analysis on week-3 changes in clonality and diversity was built with the R MASS and caret packages to classify response. The clones in this table, taken by TCRdb from immuneACCESS, are in-frame only. Not every clone is retained; where verified, under half of the shortfall comes from an unresolved V gene, and the cause of the rest is unknown. That table gives V, J and clone size, and the DNA gave D and trimming. For this sample there are 15,000 to 20,000 clones; approximately 94% appear just once. Roughly 0.22% of the sample comes from the top ten.

The V end gives up 4 bases and the J end 0 bases, leaving 5 bases in the junction not matched to a gene. The CDR3 has 15 amino acids, counting the end cysteine and phenylalanine. CDR3 DNA is the only sequence kept; it has 45 bases, read in frame from the first base. In the germline V gene, CDR1 corresponds to SNHLY and CDR2 to FYNNEI. This sample was included in a study of blood T cell dynamics during melanoma immunotherapy (dated by TCRdb to 2020 to 2022). For context, the study as a whole: All patients had metastatic melanoma and were given first-line pembrolizumab or nivolumab plus ipilimumab as standard of care in the United Kingdom. To identify early correlates of response, the study profiled peripheral T cell receptor repertoires in patients with metastatic melanoma before and after one cycle of checkpoint inhibitor therapy. A training cohort was formed from consecutive patients, and a further independent group of patients from the same centre was pooled into an external validation set.

Points the paper makes about the study in general: Whether the T cell clones behind the repertoire changes were melanoma-specific or instead reflected general immune activation was something the study could not determine. Of the sorted CD8+ subsets, TIE cells had both the highest clonality and the greatest similarity to cfDNA CDR3 sequences, which suggests active turnover converging on dominant clones. The relatively small sample size was acknowledged as a potential limitation on generalization of the results.

The sample in question was effector memory CD8+ T cells from blood, obtained from a patient treated with checkpoint blockade. The chain is made from TRBV2 and TRBJ2-5; 7 bases in the junction line up with TRBD2. The receptor was isolated from a human donor with melanoma. The nucleotides read TGTGCCAGCAGTGCAAGGCTAGCGGACCAAGAGACCCAGTACTTC. This is translated as CASSARLADQETQYF.